These 19 T cell receptor beta chains originate from one sample sequenced in a study of response to subunit inactivated influenza vaccine. From the RT-PCR reads, TCRdb called clonotypes with MiXCR, one entry per CDR3 protein. The sample yields 500,000 to 600,000 distinct CDR3 sequences, over 9.5% seen once. The source material was PBMCs from blood, sampled on the day of vaccination. Every receptor here comes from a man aged 45 to 65 who received an inactivated influenza vaccine.

This clonotype was picked up a small number of times. The chain is built from TRBV10-3 and TRBJ1-6; D unclear. Germline loops: CDR1 ENHRY, CDR2 SYGVKD. Trimming shortened V by 3 bases and J by 8 bases, and 8 bases separated the two germline ends. There are 13 residues in the CDR3. The DNA for the CDR3 is TGTGCCATCAGTGACAGGATAGATTCACCCCTCCACTTT. Its protein is CAISDRIDSPLHF.

There are a few counts of this clonotype. This chain links TRBV5-1 with TRBJ2-1; 7 bases line up with TRBD1. V shed 6 bases and J 3 bases; nucleotides not matched to a gene: 9. Germline assignment: CDR1 SGHRS and CDR2 YFSETQ. There are 15 residues in the CDR3. The CDR3 spells CASNDHRGSYNEQFF. For the CDR3, the DNA is TGCGCCAGCAATGATCACAGGGGAAGCTACAATGAGCAGTTCTTC. Looking up the rest from reference TRBV5-1 and TRBJ2-1 gives the full variable domain: KAGVTQTPRYLIKTRGQQVTLSCSPISGHRSVSWYQQTPGQGLQFLFEYFSETQRNKGNFPGRFSGRQFSNSRSEMNVSTLELGDSALYLCASNDHRGSYNEQFFGPGTRLTVL.

This clonotype was seen a few times. The V call is TRBV6-1, the J call TRBJ1-1, with 10 bases that match TRBD1. This CDR3 region has 14 residues. Germline assignment: CDR1 MNHNS and CDR2 SASEGT. V lost 6 bases and J lost 0; bases outside the gene matches: 1. CDR3 DNA: TGTGCCAGCAGGGGACAGGGGATGAACACTGAAGCTTTCTTT. It codes for CASRGQGMNTEAFF.

This clonotype was counted only a few times. The chain employs TRBV6-1 and TRBJ1-6; 7 positions agree with TRBD1. The CDR3 is 19 amino acids. Per the germline V gene, CDR1 is MNHNS and CDR2 is SASEGT. The junction had 17 bases not matched to a gene; V was cut back by 5 bases and J by 4 bases. CDR3 bases: TGTGCCAGCAGTCCATCCGACAGGGTTACCCCTTCTTATAATTCACCCCTCCACTTT. Translation: CASSPSDRVTPSYNSPLHF.

The sample holds a few counts of this clonotype. The chain joins TRBV6-1 to TRBJ1-5, with 9 bases fitting TRBD1. The CDR3 is 16 residues long. V shed 2 bases and J 6 bases; nucleotides not matched to a gene: 8. Per germline, CDR1 MNHNS and CDR2 SASEGT. The CDR3 region is CASSERYRGQGQPQHF. CDR3 nucleotides: TGTGCCAGCAGTGAACGGTACAGGGGGCAAGGTCAGCCCCAGCATTTT.

This clonotype was picked up many times. The chain combines TRBV29-1 with TRBJ2-4, with 7 positions matching TRBD1. This CDR3 has 13 residues. The V and J ends lost 1 base and 7 bases, in that order; junction bases with no gene match: 4. The germline V gene encodes CDR1 SQVTM and CDR2 ANQGSEA. The CDR3 loop is CSVEGGQPNIQYF. The CDR3 DNA sequence: TGCAGCGTTGAAGGGGGACAGCCTAACATTCAGTACTTC.

This clonotype turned up a few times. The chain links TRBV28 to TRBJ2-1; D gene uncertain. The V gene's germline CDR1 is MDHEN and CDR2 SYDVKM. The CDR3 loop spans 14 amino acids. V was cut by 6 bases and J by 4 bases, with 13 bases left in between. The CDR3 loop is CASSGRSDYNEQFF. The DNA for the CDR3 is TGTGCCAGCAGCGGCCGGAGCGATTACAATGAGCAGTTCTTC.

This clonotype was counted at least ten times. The genes are TRBV6-4 and TRBJ2-1; 9 bases fit TRBD2. Germline CDR1 reads MRHNA; CDR2 reads SNTAGT. The V and J ends lost 6 bases and 0 bases, in that order; junction bases with no gene match: 3. The CDR3 totals 15 residues. The CDR3 is CASSDSGSSYNEQFF. CDR3 nucleotide sequence: TGTGCCAGCAGCGATAGCGGGAGCTCCTACAATGAGCAGTTCTTC.

This clonotype was observed a handful of times. In DNA, the CDR3 is TGTGCCAGCAGTGAATTTCGGAGAGATACGCAGTATTTT. It codes for CASSEFRRDTQYF. The chain combines TRBV6-1 with TRBJ2-3, with D uncertain. The germline gives CDR1 MNHNS, CDR2 SASEGT. V gave up 2 bases and J gave up 5 bases, with 8 bases separating them. The CDR3 totals 13 residues.

The rearrangement uses TRBV5-1 and TRBJ2-7; 7 bases map to TRBD1. Trimming cost V 5 bases and J 5 bases; bases outside gene matches: 13. Germline V lookup: CDR1 SGHRS, CDR2 YFSETQ. This CDR3 comprises 15 residues. The chain's CDR3 is CASRARQGSGNEQYF. CDR3 DNA: TGCGCCAGCAGGGCCCGACAGGGTTCTGGAAACGAGCAGTACTTC.

This clonotype was seen more than once but under ten times. The rearrangement uses TRBV5-1 and TRBJ2-3, with D tentatively TRBD1 (6 bases). Germline CDR1 is SGHRS and CDR2 is YFSETQ. Trimming removed 6 bases at V and 2 bases at J, with 10 bases between. CDR3 length: 13 residues. CDR3: CASKGVYTDTQYF. In DNA, the CDR3 is TGCGCCAGCAAGGGGGTCTACACAGATACGCAGTATTTT.

The chain couples TRBV20-1 to TRBJ2-3, with 7 bases that match TRBD2. This CDR3 contains 13 residues. Germline CDR1 DFQATT, CDR2 SNEGSKA (reference sequence). Losses at the gene ends were 4 bases for V and 5 bases for J; bases not matched to a gene: 6. The CDR3 here is CSAKRLAEDTQYF. CDR3 coding DNA: TGCAGTGCTAAACGCCTAGCGGAAGATACGCAGTATTTT.

This clonotype was counted only a few times. The chain uses TRBV15 and TRBJ2-5; maybe TRBD1 (5 bases). The CDR3 has 14 residues. Germline V lookup: CDR1 LNHNV, CDR2 YYDKDF (reference sequence). The ends were cut back, 0 bases at V and 3 bases at J, with 8 bases in the middle. The CDR3 nucleotides read TGTGCCACCAGCAGAGATTCCAGGGAAGAGACCCAGTACTTC. This gives the protein CATSRDSREETQYF.

The gene calls are TRBV10-3 and TRBJ1-1, with a possible D match to TRBD1 (6 bases). The germline gives CDR1 ENHRY, CDR2 SYGVKD. Between the trimmed V and J ends, which lost 9 bases and 0 bases, there was a span of 11 bases. The CDR3 is 13 residues long. CDR3 nucleotides: TGTGCCATGCGACAGGACATGAACACTGAAGCTTTCTTT. It is translated as CAMRQDMNTEAFF.

The chain employs TRBV20-1 and TRBJ1-4, with D tentatively TRBD1 (5 bases). Between the trimmed V and J ends, which lost 3 bases and 6 bases, there was a span of 11 bases. The CDR3 is made up of 13 amino acids. Looked up from germline, CDR1 is DFQATT and CDR2 is SNEGSKA (reference sequence). For the CDR3, the DNA is TGCAGTGCTAGGGGGGTGGGGGATGAAAAACTGTTTTTT. This sequence encodes CSARGVGDEKLFF.

The chain links TRBV11-2 to TRBJ1-5; possibly TRBD1 for D (5 bases). CDR1 is SGHAT and CDR2 is FQNNGV in the germline V gene. The CDR3 extends over 15 amino acids. Trimming removed 3 bases from V and 1 base from J, with 10 bases in between. The CDR3 is CASSLGEVSNQPQHF. CDR3 in DNA: TGTGCCAGCAGCTTGGGGGAGGTCAGCAATCAGCCCCAGCATTTT.

This clonotype has only a few counts. This rearrangement joins TRBV6-5 to TRBJ2-3, with TRBD2 matching 13 bases. V lost 4 bases and J lost 10; bases outside the gene matches: 8. Germline V gene data show CDR1 as MNHEY and CDR2 as SVGAGI. The CDR3 spans 15 residues. The CDR3 loop reads CASSSRLAGGSSQYF. DNA of the CDR3: TGTGCCAGCAGTTCCCGACTAGCGGGGGGATCGTCGCAGTATTTT.

The chain is built from TRBV7-4 and TRBJ1-4; no clear D gene. Germline V gives CDR1 SGHVT, CDR2 SQSDAQ. The CDR3 spans 11 residues. V lost 5 bases, J lost 15 bases, and 13 bases lay in between. The DNA of the CDR3 is TGTGCCAGCAGCGCACCCGGGATGATGTTTTTT. Amino acids: CASSAPGMMFF.

This clonotype was seen ten or more times. This sequence joins TRBV18 and TRBJ2-1, with D possibly being TRBD1 (6 bases). CDR1 KGHSH and CDR2 LQKENI come from the germline V gene. V dropped 3 bases and J dropped 1 base, with 22 bases sitting between them. The CDR3 totals 19 residues. In nucleotides, the CDR3 is TGTGCCAGCTCACCGGTACTATCCAGGGGCCCCCGGTCCTACAATGAGCAGTTCTTC. Translating gives CASSPVLSRGPRSYNEQFF.